These 24 T cell receptor beta chains share one sample of origin, sequenced in a study of blood T cell repertoires in COVID-19. Clones were sequenced by immunoSEQ multiplex PCR, and TCRdb holds only the in-frame ones, with some missing. The table records 120,000 to 150,000 clones, 84% of them present only once. The sequencing sample was made of peripheral blood. The receptors were gathered from a woman aged 45-60 years in a cohort sampled during active or convalescent COVID-19.

Comment on this clone: Compared with germline, one end of the junction differs, possibly owing to a read error. The rearrangement links TRBV6-2 or TRBV6-3 to TRBJ2-2; 14 bases align to TRBD2. From germline, CDR1 is MNHEY and CDR2 SVGEGT. CDR3 length equals 15 residues. The CDR3 spells CATSRTSGGPGELFF. CDR3 nucleotides: TGTGCCACCAGTCGGACTAGCGGGGGGCCCGGGGAGCTGTTTTTT.

The gene calls are TRBV5-1 and TRBJ2-5, with a weak D call TRBD2 (5 bases). The CDR3 has 12 amino acids. In germline, CDR1 is SGHRS, CDR2 YFSETQ. Trimming pared 7 bases from V and 2 bases from J, leaving 9 bases between. The CDR3 coding sequence is TGCGCCAGCGAAGGGAGTCAAGAGACCCAGTACTTC. This encodes CASEGSQETQYF.

Turning to this clone: This sequence may be a read error, since a much larger clone differs from it by one base. J is TRBJ1-1 and V is TRBV12-3 or TRBV12-4, with D unresolved. The CDR3 sequence is 12 residues long. With 3 bases removed from V and 1 base from J, the gap between germline ends came to 3 bases. For the CDR3, the DNA is TGTGCCAGCAGTTTGCGGAACACTGAAGCTTTCTTT. Residues: CASSLRNTEAFF.

This clone turned up a few times. The V call is TRBV29-1, the J call TRBJ1-1; D possibly corresponds to TRBD1 (6 bases). Germline values: CDR1 SQVTM, CDR2 ANQGSEA. V lost 0 bases and J lost 7, with 15 bases in between. The CDR3 spans 14 residues. The CDR3, as DNA: TGCAGCGTTGAAGATGGTCAGGGGCTGGGTGAAGCTTTCTTT. Protein sequence: CSVEDGQGLGEAFF.

The chain couples TRBV12-5 to TRBJ2-7, with D maybe TRBD1 (6 bases). The germline V and J ends were trimmed by 1 base and 2 bases, with 15 bases remaining between them. The CDR3 is 16 amino acids. Germline-derived CDR1 and CDR2 are LGHNT and FRNRAP. The CDR3 region has the DNA TGTGCTAGTGGTTTGGGTGGTCGAGGGGGAGCCTACGAGCAGTACTTC. As protein: CASGLGGRGGAYEQYF.

This rearrangement joins TRBV30 to TRBJ1-6; TRBD1 matches at 9 bases. The V gene end was trimmed by 3 bases and the J gene end by 7 bases; junction bases not matched to a gene: 10. CDR1 is GTSNPN and CDR2 is SVGIG in the germline V gene (reference sequence). The CDR3 is 16 amino acids. The CDR3 coding sequence is TGTGCCTGGAGCCGAGGGGGGACAGGGAACAATTCACCCCTCCACTTT. Protein: CAWSRGGTGNNSPLHF.

In its sample, this clone was seen once. The chain links TRBV19 to TRBJ1-5; 9 bases map to TRBD1. This CDR3 has 15 amino acids. CDR1 is LNHDA and CDR2 is SQIVND in the germline V gene (reference sequence). The junction had 8 bases not matched to a gene; V was cut back by 5 bases and J by 6 bases. CDR3 region: CASSSTGGFGQPQHF. CDR3 DNA sequence: TGTGCCAGTAGTTCGACAGGGGGGTTTGGTCAGCCCCAGCATTTT.

In this sample, this clone turned up a few times. This chain links TRBV5-1 with TRBJ1-2; unclear D gene. V was trimmed by 5 bases and J by 0 bases, leaving 14 bases between them. Germline CDR1 and CDR2: SGHRS and YFSETQ. The CDR3 has 15 residues. The CDR3 DNA is TGCGCCAGCAGGGCGGGTCCCCCTACTAACTATGGCTACACCTTC. Encoded protein: CASRAGPPTNYGYTF.

The chain recombines TRBV4-1 with TRBJ2-1, with D possibly being TRBD1 (6 bases). CDR1 is MGHRA and CDR2 is YSYEKL in the germline V gene. Trimming pared 3 bases from V and 5 bases from J, leaving 8 bases between. The CDR3 has 13 amino acids. CDR3 in DNA: TGCGCCAGCAGCCAGTCAGGGGACAATGAGCAGTTCTTC. Its protein product is CASSQSGDNEQFF.

The chain joins TRBV5-5 to TRBJ1-1; perhaps TRBD1 as D (5 bases). CDR3 length: 15 amino acids. Deletions cut 6 bases from V and 0 bases from J, with 15 bases between. CDR1 is SGHKS and CDR2 is YYEKEE in the germline V gene (reference sequence). CDR3 sequence reads: CASKQGITMNTEAFF. In DNA form, the CDR3 reads TGTGCCAGCAAGCAGGGAATAACGATGAACACTGAAGCTTTCTTT. Complete variable domain (other parts from reference TRBV5-5 and TRBJ1-1): DAGVTQSPTHLIKTRGQQVTLRCSPISGHKSVSWYQQVLGQGPQFIFQYYEKEERGRGNFPDRFSARQFPNYSSELNVNALLLGDSALYLCASKQGITMNTEAFFGQGTRLTVV.

The chain recombines TRBV10-3 with TRBJ1-5, with 9 bases identical to TRBD1. Per the germline V gene, CDR1 is ENHRY and CDR2 is SYGVKD. The V gene end was trimmed by 5 bases and the J gene end by 4 bases; junction bases not matched to a gene: 9. The CDR3 spans 16 residues. DNA of the CDR3: TGTGCCATCAGTACAGACAGGGGGGCCCTTAATCAGCCCCAGCATTTT. Translating gives CAISTDRGALNQPQHF.

In this sample, this clone turned up once. The chain combines TRBV2 with TRBJ2-3; D may be TRBD2 (7 bases). Germline CDR1 and CDR2: SNHLY and FYNNEI. Trimming shortened V by 6 bases and J by 1 base, and 11 bases separated the two germline ends. The CDR3 extends over 14 amino acids. CDR3 bases: TGTGCCAGCAGCATAGGGGGGGGCACAGATACGCAGTATTTT. Amino acids: CASSIGGGTDTQYF.

J is TRBJ2-5 and V is TRBV9; the D gene is possibly TRBD2 (6 bases). Germline-derived CDR1 and CDR2 are SGDLS and YYNGEE. V lost 0 bases to trimming and J lost 6 bases, with 12 bases between them. The CDR3 is 14 residues long. DNA for the CDR3: TGTGCCAGCAGCGTAGAGTCTGGAGGGCAGACCCAGTACTTC. Protein: CASSVESGGQTQYF.

The chain employs TRBV7-2 and TRBJ2-3; D uncertain. The V and J ends lost 2 bases and 3 bases respectively, with 15 bases between them. Germline assignment: CDR1 SGHTA and CDR2 FQGNSA. The CDR3 is 16 amino acids. CDR3 protein: CASSLYVAGMTDTQYF. In nucleotides, the CDR3 is TGTGCCAGCAGCTTATACGTGGCAGGAATGACAGATACGCAGTATTTT.

The genes are TRBV15 and TRBJ1-6; 7 bases fit TRBD1. This CDR3 spans 15 amino acids. Germline CDR1 and CDR2: LNHNV and YYDKDF (reference sequence). V lost 5 bases and J lost 9; bases outside the gene matches: 10. In DNA form, the CDR3 reads TGTGCCACCAGCCGGCGGGGACAGACGATTTCACCCCTCCACTTT. This sequence encodes CATSRRGQTISPLHF.

The chain links TRBV19 to TRBJ2-6; 7 bases are shared with TRBD1. V lost 6 bases and J lost 3; bases outside the gene matches: 5. Germline CDR1 and CDR2: LNHDA and SQIVND (reference sequence). The CDR3 length is 15 residues. The CDR3 is CASRRTGGGANVLTF. For the CDR3, the DNA is TGTGCCAGTAGGCGGACAGGAGGTGGGGCCAACGTCCTGACTTTC.

The V and J genes are TRBV4-3 and TRBJ2-7; 8 bases map to TRBD1. The CDR3 length is 15 residues. Germline CDR1 is LGHNA and CDR2 is YSLEER. V dropped 1 base and J dropped 7; count of bases not matched to a gene: 9. The CDR3 loop reads CASSQVVTGVREQYF. The CDR3 DNA sequence: TGCGCCAGCAGCCAAGTTGTGACAGGGGTGAGGGAGCAGTACTTC.

CDR3 residues: CASSPRDRGHYGYTF. In nucleotides, the CDR3 is TGTGCCAGCAGCCCCCGAGACAGGGGCCACTATGGCTACACCTTC. This sequence joins TRBV3-1 (or the pseudogene TRBV3-2) and TRBJ1-2; 8 bases line up with TRBD1. The CDR3 spans 15 residues. Per the germline V gene, CDR1 is LGHDT and CDR2 is YNNKEL (reference sequence). The V segment lost 4 bases and the J segment 3 bases; nucleotides outside the gene matches: 7.

The gene calls are TRBV5-1 and TRBJ2-7; 9 bases match TRBD1. The CDR3 contains 15 residues. The V gene's germline CDR1 is SGHRS and CDR2 YFSETQ. Unmatched junction bases numbered 4, after V lost 0 bases and J lost 3 bases. CDR3 protein: CASSLEQGAFYEQYF. The CDR3 DNA follows: TGCGCCAGCAGCTTGGAACAGGGGGCCTTCTACGAGCAGTACTTC.

The CDR3 bases are TGCAGCGTTTCCGTAACTGGGGCCAACGTCCTGACTTTC. Its translation: CSVSVTGANVLTF. V usage is TRBV29-1 and J usage is TRBJ2-6, with unresolved D. Germline lookup yields CDR1 SQVTM and CDR2 ANQGSEA. This CDR3 has 13 residues. V lost 5 bases and J 2 bases, leaving 7 bases between the germline ends. The full variable domain, its missing parts supplied by reference TRBV29-1 and TRBJ2-6, is SAVISQKPSRDICQRGTSLTIQCQVDSQVTMMFWYRQQPGQSLTLIATANQGSEATYESGFVIDKFPISRPNLTFSTLTVSNMSPEDSSIYLCSVSVTGANVLTFGAGSRLTVL.

A single count supports this clone. The gene calls are TRBV13 and TRBJ1-2, with D hard to call. Trimming removed 7 bases at V and 1 base at J, with 19 bases between. The germline V gene has CDR1 PRHDT and CDR2 FYEKMQ (reference sequence). CDR3 length equals 16 residues. This CDR3 is CASKEGLRLGNYGYTF. As DNA, the CDR3 is TGTGCCAGCAAAGAGGGTCTGCGCCTCGGTAACTATGGCTACACCTTC.

CDR3 coding DNA: TGTGCCAGCAGCTTAGGTAGCAGTGGCGCAGATACGCAGTATTTT. Its protein product is CASSLGSSGADTQYF. The chain recombines TRBV7-9 with TRBJ2-3; no clear D gene. V was pared by 1 base and J by 4 bases, with 12 bases between. The CDR3 loop spans 15 amino acids. The germline V gene encodes CDR1 SEHNR and CDR2 FQNEAQ (reference sequence).

This chain joins TRBV5-1 and TRBJ1-1; weak D call: TRBD1 (6 bases). Germline V gene data show CDR1 as SGHRS and CDR2 as YFSETQ. The CDR3 consists of 13 residues. V lost 5 bases, J lost 1 base, and 9 bases lay in between. The CDR3, as DNA: TGCGCCAGCAGACCACAGGGGAACACTGAAGCTTTCTTT. It yields the protein CASRPQGNTEAFF.

The chain carries TRBV4-3 and TRBJ1-6; no clear D gene. The CDR3 loop spans 13 amino acids. V was clipped by 1 base and J by 9 bases, with 7 bases between them. Per the germline V gene, CDR1 is LGHNA and CDR2 is YSLEER. The CDR3 region has the DNA TGCGCCAGCAGCCAAGTTGGAGGTTCACCCCTCCACTTT. Translation: CASSQVGGSPLHF.